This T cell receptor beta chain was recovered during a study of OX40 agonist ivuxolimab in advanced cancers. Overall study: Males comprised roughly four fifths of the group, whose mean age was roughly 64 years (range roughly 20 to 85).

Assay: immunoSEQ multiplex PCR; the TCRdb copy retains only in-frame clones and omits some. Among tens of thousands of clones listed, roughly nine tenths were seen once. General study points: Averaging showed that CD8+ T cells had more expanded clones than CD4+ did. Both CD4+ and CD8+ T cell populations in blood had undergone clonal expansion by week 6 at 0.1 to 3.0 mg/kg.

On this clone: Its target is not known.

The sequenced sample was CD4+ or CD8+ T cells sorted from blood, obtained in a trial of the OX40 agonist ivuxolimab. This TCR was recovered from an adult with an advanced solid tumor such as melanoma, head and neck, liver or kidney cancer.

The CDR3 nucleotides are TGCGCCAGCAGCCTGGAGGGCCTGGGTCAGCCCCAGCATTTT. Amino acids: CASSLEGLGQPQHF. This chain links TRBV4-1 with TRBJ1-5; D not resolved. This CDR3 region has 14 residues. Germline V lookup: CDR1 MGHRA, CDR2 YSYEKL. Trimming took off 4 bases at V and 6 bases at J, with 13 bases between the two ends.